One sample yielded the 11 T cell receptor beta chains listed below, sequenced in a study of blood T cell repertoires in COVID-19. This table comes from immunoSEQ multiplex PCR, and its TCRdb copy is limited to in-frame clones, with some not included. This table holds about 400,000 clones, about 87% found once. Sequencing input: PBMCs or T cells enriched from blood (not recorded which). The receptors were sampled from a woman aged 50 to 65 who had recovered from COVID-19.

The chain combines TRBV7-2 with TRBJ1-1; D might be TRBD1 (6 bases). Trimming cost V 0 bases and J 5 bases, with 16 bases left between them. The CDR3 sequence is 16 residues long. Germline V CDR1 and CDR2: SGHTA, FQGNSA. The chain's CDR3 is CASSLAALRGSTEAFF. The DNA for the CDR3 is TGTGCCAGCAGCTTAGCGGCATTAAGGGGGTCAACTGAAGCTTTCTTT.

This chain uses TRBV6-5 with TRBJ2-7; TRBD2 matches 11 bases. The CDR3 has 15 amino acids. Per germline, CDR1 MNHEY and CDR2 SVGAGI. V lost 7 bases and J lost 1; bases outside the gene matches: 6. CDR3 sequence reads: CASTTSGGTSYEQYF. CDR3 DNA sequence: TGTGCCAGCACCACTAGCGGGGGTACTTCCTACGAGCAGTACTTC.

J is TRBJ2-7 and V is TRBV27; TRBD2 is a possible D gene (6 bases). Trimming took off 5 bases at V and 2 bases at J, with 16 bases between the two ends. Germline V gene lookup returns CDR1 MNHEY and CDR2 SMNVEV (reference sequence). CDR3 length equals 15 residues. CDR3 in DNA: TGTGCCAGCAGTACCTTCGGGGGAGGTACCTACGAGCAGTACTTC. Translated: CASSTFGGGTYEQYF.

This rearrangement joins TRBV7-9 to TRBJ2-1; D possibly corresponds to TRBD1 (6 bases). CDR3 length: 15 amino acids. Germline loops: CDR1 SEHNR, CDR2 FQNEAQ (reference sequence). V was cut by 1 base and J by 6 bases, with 13 bases left in between. In DNA form, the CDR3 reads TGTGCCAGCAGCTTAGACAGGGTTGGGAGCAATGAGCAGTTCTTC. Encoded protein: CASSLDRVGSNEQFF.

This clone has only one observation. The V call is TRBV7-9, the J call TRBJ2-7; tentatively, D is TRBD2 (7 bases). The CDR3 covers 15 residues. Germline V gene sequence: CDR1 SEHNR, CDR2 FQNEAQ (reference sequence). V dropped 1 base and J dropped 4 bases, with 14 bases sitting between them. The CDR3 spells CASSLGLGGLYEQYF. CDR3 nucleotide sequence: TGTGCCAGCAGCTTAGGATTGGGGGGGCTGTACGAGCAGTACTTC.

This clone occurred once. This chain connects TRBV19 to TRBJ2-1; 12 nucleotides match TRBD2. J gave up 3 bases and V 5 bases, and 5 bases lay outside the gene matches. CDR1 is LNHDA and CDR2 is SQIVND in the germline V gene (reference sequence). The CDR3 is 16 residues long. CDR3 sequence reads: CASSPGLAGNYNEQFF. The CDR3 DNA follows: TGTGCCAGTAGTCCCGGACTAGCGGGGAACTACAATGAGCAGTTCTTC.

The chain employs TRBV9 and TRBJ1-4; the match to TRBD1 covers 8 bases. Looked up from germline, CDR1 is SGDLS and CDR2 is YYNGEE. The CDR3 is 16 amino acids. V shed 4 bases, J shed 5 bases, and the junction held 10 bases outside the gene matches. The CDR3 here is CASSLARTGRNEKLFF. The CDR3, as DNA: TGTGCCAGCAGCTTAGCCCGGACAGGGAGGAATGAAAAACTGTTTTTT. Variable domain in full (rest from reference TRBV9 and TRBJ1-4): DSGVTQTPKHLITATGQRVTLRCSPRSGDLSVYWYQQSLDQGLQFLIQYYNGEERAKGNILERFSAQQFPDLHSELNLSSLELGDSALYFCASSLARTGRNEKLFFGSGTQLSVL.

J is TRBJ2-7 and V is TRBV2; 8 bases match TRBD1. The CDR3 covers 14 residues. Germline CDR1 SNHLY, CDR2 FYNNEI. The trim removed 6 bases at V and 5 bases at J, leaving 9 bases unmatched. CDR3 in amino acids: CASREGQASNEQYF. In nucleotides, the CDR3 is TGTGCCAGCAGGGAGGGACAGGCCAGCAACGAGCAGTACTTC.

This rearrangement joins TRBV6-1 to TRBJ1-5, with D tentatively TRBD1 (6 bases). V was clipped by 0 bases and J by 4 bases, with 10 bases between them. Germline loops: CDR1 MNHNS, CDR2 SASEGT. The CDR3 runs to 15 residues. CDR3 bases: TGTGCCAGCAGTGAAGCGGGCAGGGGAAATCAGCCCCAGCATTTT. This encodes CASSEAGRGNQPQHF.

V and J are TRBV18 and TRBJ2-1, with 11 bases matching TRBD1. The junction had 2 bases not matched to a gene; V was cut back by 3 bases and J by 4 bases. The CDR3 loop spans 15 amino acids. The germline CDR1 and CDR2 sequences are KGHSH and LQKENI. CDR3 bases: TGTGCCAGCTCACCCGGGACAGGGGGGTACAATGAGCAGTTCTTC. This gives the protein CASSPGTGGYNEQFF. Combining the CDR3 with reference TRBV18 and TRBJ2-1 gives the whole variable domain NAGVMQNPRHLVRRRGQEARLRCSPMKGHSHVYWYRQLPEEGLKFMVYLQKENIIDESGMPKERFSAEFPKEGPSILRIQQVVRGDSAAYFCASSPGTGGYNEQFFGPGTRLTVL.

This chain uses TRBV4-2 with TRBJ2-5; TRBD1 agrees at 8 bases. CDR1 is LGHNA and CDR2 is YNFKEQ in the germline V gene. The CDR3 extends over 16 amino acids. V was clipped by 3 bases and J by 4 bases; unmatched bases: 10. The CDR3 sequence is CASSQPYSQGAETQYF. CDR3 coding DNA: TGTGCCAGCAGCCAGCCCTACTCCCAGGGGGCAGAGACCCAGTACTTC.